This is a list of T cell receptor beta chains from one sample in a study of naive CD8 T cells in extremely preterm neonates. Produced via immunoSEQ multiplex PCR; TCRdb's table is partial and in-frame only. The repertoire includes approximately 6,500 clones, about 98% of them detected once, and roughly 1.2% sits in the top ten. Sequences were obtained from naive CD8+ T cells from blood. The source is a human donor in good health. Both conserved end residues are part of each CDR3. A D gene is named only where the DNA matches it firmly. Clone size is not always given. Where it is, it says once, few, many or a class for expanded clones.

v_gene: TRBV2
d_gene: TRBD1
j_gene: TRBJ1-4
abundance: once
CDR3nt: TGTGCCAGCAGTCATCTGGGACAGGGCCTTAGGTCGGCAACTAATGAAAAACTGTTTTTT
CDR3aa: CASSHLGQGLRSATNEKLFF

v_gene: TRBV28
d_gene: TRBD1
j_gene: TRBJ2-7
abundance: NA
CDR3nt: TGTGCCAGCAGTGAACCCCGGGACAGGGGCTACGAGCAGTACTTC
CDR3aa: CASSEPRDRGYEQYF

v_gene: TRBV5-6
d_gene: NA
j_gene: TRBJ2-7
abundance: NA
CDR3nt: TGTGCCAGCACACACCGAGGAAGGGGCGATCCCTACGAGCAGTACTTC
CDR3aa: CASTHRGRGDPYEQYF

v_gene: TRBV14
d_gene: NA
j_gene: TRBJ2-7
abundance: NA
CDR3nt: TGTGCCAGCAGCCAAAACCTAGAGTCCTACGAGCAGTACTTC
CDR3aa: CASSQNLESYEQYF

v_gene: TRBV11-2
d_gene: NA
j_gene: TRBJ2-7
abundance: once
CDR3nt: TGTGCCAGCAGCTTGCAGGGGATTTACGAGCAGTACTTC
CDR3aa: CASSLQGIYEQYF

v_gene: TRBV28
d_gene: NA
j_gene: TRBJ1-1
abundance: once
CDR3nt: TGTGCCAGCAGTTTTGGGGGGGGAAACACTGAAGCTTTCTTT
CDR3aa: CASSFGGGNTEAFF

v_gene: TRBV6-5
d_gene: NA
j_gene: TRBJ2-7
abundance: NA
CDR3nt: TGTGCCAGCAGTATAGGGGTCCACTACGAGCAGTACTTC
CDR3aa: CASSIGVHYEQYF

v_gene: TRBV9
d_gene: TRBD2
j_gene: TRBJ2-4
abundance: NA
CDR3nt: TGTGCCAGCAGCGTAGGGGGAGGGGCCAAAAACATTCAGTACTTC
CDR3aa: CASSVGGGAKNIQYF

v_gene: TRBV9
d_gene: NA
j_gene: TRBJ2-2
abundance: NA
CDR3nt: TGTGCCAGCAGCGTACAGGGCACCGGGGAGCTGTTTTTT
CDR3aa: CASSVQGTGELFF

v_gene: TRBV7-9
d_gene: TRBD2
j_gene: TRBJ2-5
abundance: NA
CDR3nt: TGTGCCAGCAGCTCCCTCGGACTAGCGGGAGGGCTGGGGGAGACCCAGTACTTC
CDR3aa: CASSSLGLAGGLGETQYF

v_gene: TRBV10-2
d_gene: TRBD2
j_gene: TRBJ2-3
abundance: once
CDR3nt: TGCGCCAGCACTATGGGACTATTTGATACGCAGTATTTT
CDR3aa: CASTMGLFDTQYF

v_gene: TRBV28
d_gene: TRBD1
j_gene: TRBJ1-1
abundance: NA
CDR3nt: TGTGCCAGCAGTTTAGCCGAAGACAGGGTAACTGAAGCTTTCTTT
CDR3aa: CASSLAEDRVTEAFF

v_gene: TRBV9
d_gene: NA
j_gene: TRBJ2-2
abundance: NA
CDR3nt: TGTGCCAGCAGCGTATTCGGGACCGGGGAGCTGTTTTTT
CDR3aa: CASSVFGTGELFF

v_gene: TRBV9
d_gene: TRBD2
j_gene: TRBJ2-3
abundance: NA
CDR3nt: TGTGCCAGCAGCGTAGCCGGGGGGAAGGTAGATACGCAGTATTTT
CDR3aa: CASSVAGGKVDTQYF

v_gene: TRBV4-1
d_gene: NA
j_gene: TRBJ1-5
abundance: once
CDR3nt: TGCGCCAGCAGCCCAGGTGGGGAGGGCAATCAGCCCCAGCATTTT
CDR3aa: CASSPGGEGNQPQHF

v_gene: TRBV29-1
d_gene: TRBD1
j_gene: TRBJ1-2
abundance: NA
CDR3nt: TGCAGCGTTGGTGGACAGGGGGAAAGGGATGGCTACACCTTC
CDR3aa: CSVGGQGERDGYTF

v_gene: TRBV29-1
d_gene: NA
j_gene: TRBJ1-2
abundance: NA
CDR3nt: TGCAGCGTTGAAGGAAGGGGTGGCTACACCTTC
CDR3aa: CSVEGRGGYTF

v_gene: TRBV4-1
d_gene: TRBD1
j_gene: TRBJ2-7
abundance: NA
CDR3nt: TGCGCCAGCAGCCAGGACAGGGGAAATCCCTACGAGCAGTACTTC
CDR3aa: CASSQDRGNPYEQYF

v_gene: TRBV6-1
d_gene: TRBD1
j_gene: TRBJ2-2
abundance: NA
CDR3nt: TGTGCCAGCAGTGAAGCGCAACAGGGGACCGGGGAGCTGTTTTTT
CDR3aa: CASSEAQQGTGELFF

v_gene: TRBV28
d_gene: NA
j_gene: TRBJ1-1
abundance: NA
CDR3nt: TGTGCCAGCAGTCGACAGTCGAACACTGAAGCTTTCTTT
CDR3aa: CASSRQSNTEAFF

v_gene: TRBV5-6
d_gene: TRBD2
j_gene: TRBJ2-7
abundance: NA
CDR3nt: TGTGCCAGCAGCGCGACTAGCGGGAGTTCGTTTACATACGAGCAGTACTTC
CDR3aa: CASSATSGSSFTYEQYF

v_gene: TRBV5-4
d_gene: TRBD1
j_gene: TRBJ1-4
abundance: NA
CDR3nt: TGTGCCAGCAGCCACGGACAGGGGGAAACTAATGAAAAACTGTTTTTT
CDR3aa: CASSHGQGETNEKLFF

v_gene: TRBV19
d_gene: TRBD1
j_gene: TRBJ2-3
abundance: NA
CDR3nt: TGTGCCAGTAGTCGCCGGGACAGACCGACAGATACGCAGTATTTT
CDR3aa: CASSRRDRPTDTQYF

v_gene: TRBV27
d_gene: TRBD1
j_gene: TRBJ1-2
abundance: NA
CDR3nt: TGTGCCAGCAGTTTATATGGACAGGGCCCAAACTATGGCTACACCTTC
CDR3aa: CASSLYGQGPNYGYTF

v_gene: TRBV18
d_gene: NA
j_gene: TRBJ1-5
abundance: NA
CDR3nt: TGTGCCAGCTCAACGGGGAGGAGCCAGCCCCAGCATTTT
CDR3aa: CASSTGRSQPQHF

v_gene: TRBV4-1
d_gene: TRBD2
j_gene: TRBJ2-1
abundance: NA
CDR3nt: TGCGCCAGCAGCCCAACCGGGACTAGCGGGAGATCACTGCAGTTCTTC
CDR3aa: CASSPTGTSGRSLQFF

v_gene: TRBV28
d_gene: NA
j_gene: TRBJ1-5
abundance: NA
CDR3nt: TGTGCCAGCAGTTTAGCAGGGAATCAGCCCCAGCATTTT
CDR3aa: CASSLAGNQPQHF

v_gene: TRBV6-1
d_gene: NA
j_gene: TRBJ2-1
abundance: NA
CDR3nt: TGTGCCAGCAGTTCCCCGAACTACTCCTACAATGAGCAGTTCTTC
CDR3aa: CASSSPNYSYNEQFF

v_gene: TRBV6-5
d_gene: TRBD1
j_gene: TRBJ2-7
abundance: NA
CDR3nt: TGTGCCAGCAGTATGGGACAGGGAACCTACGAGCAGTACTTC
CDR3aa: CASSMGQGTYEQYF

v_gene: TRBV5-6
d_gene: NA
j_gene: TRBJ2-5
abundance: NA
CDR3nt: TGTGCCAGCAGCTCCTACGGCGGGGAAGAGACCCAGTACTTC
CDR3aa: CASSSYGGEETQYF

v_gene: TRBV27
d_gene: NA
j_gene: TRBJ2-1
abundance: NA
CDR3nt: TGTGCCAGCAGTTTATCGAAAGGGGGATACAATGAGCAGTTCTTC
CDR3aa: CASSLSKGGYNEQFF

v_gene: TRBV29-1
d_gene: TRBD1
j_gene: TRBJ2-7
abundance: NA
CDR3nt: TGCAGCGTTGAAGGGTTCTCTTACGCCCGGGACAGTGACAACGAGCAGTACTTC
CDR3aa: CSVEGFSYARDSDNEQYF

v_gene: TRBV9
d_gene: NA
j_gene: TRBJ2-3
abundance: once
CDR3nt: TGTGCCAGCAGCGTACAGGGTACCATCACAGATACGCAGTATTTT
CDR3aa: CASSVQGTITDTQYF

v_gene: TRBV19
d_gene: NA
j_gene: TRBJ2-2
abundance: NA
CDR3nt: TGTGCCAGTAGTACGGCCGGGGAGCTGTTTTTT
CDR3aa: CASSTAGELFF

v_gene: TRBV2
d_gene: TRBD2
j_gene: TRBJ2-5
abundance: NA
CDR3nt: TGTGCCAGCAGTGAACCCAAGGGAGTAGCGGGAGGTTGGGAACAAGAGACCCAGTACTTC
CDR3aa: CASSEPKGVAGGWEQETQYF

v_gene: TRBV11-2
d_gene: NA
j_gene: TRBJ2-1
abundance: NA
CDR3nt: TGTGCCAGCAGCCCCCACCCCGAAGCTGGGGGCGAAGACGATGAGCAGTTCTTC
CDR3aa: CASSPHPEAGGEDDEQFF

v_gene: TRBV19
d_gene: TRBD1
j_gene: TRBJ2-5
abundance: NA
CDR3nt: TGTGCCAGTAGTAGCTCTTCGGACAGGGGCCAAGAGACCCAGTACTTC
CDR3aa: CASSSSSDRGQETQYF

v_gene: TRBV9
d_gene: TRBD2
j_gene: TRBJ2-7
abundance: NA
CDR3nt: TGTGCCAGCAGCGTAGCTAGCGGGAGAGACGAGCAGTACTTC
CDR3aa: CASSVASGRDEQYF

v_gene: TRBV9
d_gene: NA
j_gene: TRBJ2-3
abundance: NA
CDR3nt: TGTGCCAGCAGCGTAGCCCCGGGGTCTCCATCTAGCACAGATACGCAGTATTTT
CDR3aa: CASSVAPGSPSSTDTQYF

v_gene: TRBV29-1
d_gene: NA
j_gene: TRBJ2-7
abundance: NA
CDR3nt: TGCAGCGTTGGAGGGGGGGACGAGCAGTACTTC
CDR3aa: CSVGGGDEQYF

v_gene: TRBV19
d_gene: TRBD1
j_gene: TRBJ2-1
abundance: NA
CDR3nt: TGTGCCAGTAGTATCCAGGGGGCGAATGAGCAGTTCTTC
CDR3aa: CASSIQGANEQFF

v_gene: TRBV6-5
d_gene: NA
j_gene: TRBJ1-2
abundance: NA
CDR3nt: TGTGCCAGCAGTAATTCCAGGGCAATGGATGGCTACACCTTC
CDR3aa: CASSNSRAMDGYTF

v_gene: TRBV30
d_gene: NA
j_gene: TRBJ2-3
abundance: once
CDR3nt: TGTGCCTGGAGTGTACCAGAGCGGGGGACAGTAGATTTCAGTAGCGGGTGGAGCACAGATACGCAGTATTTT
CDR3aa: CAWSVPERGTVDFSSGWSTDTQYF

v_gene: TRBV6-1
d_gene: NA
j_gene: TRBJ2-7
abundance: NA
CDR3nt: TGTGCCAGCAGTAAAACAGGGACCTACGAGCAGTACTTC
CDR3aa: CASSKTGTYEQYF

v_gene: TRBV9
d_gene: TRBD1
j_gene: TRBJ2-3
abundance: NA
CDR3nt: TGTGCCAGCAGCGCCCCAACAACCGGGACAGCTTCTAGCACAGATACGCAGTATTTT
CDR3aa: CASSAPTTGTASSTDTQYF

v_gene: TRBV29-1
d_gene: TRBD2
j_gene: TRBJ2-5
abundance: NA
CDR3nt: TGCAGCGTTGAAGATCACGGGCGGGAGGGCCTGGTTGAGACCCAGTACTTC
CDR3aa: CSVEDHGREGLVETQYF

v_gene: TRBV28
d_gene: NA
j_gene: TRBJ1-1
abundance: NA
CDR3nt: TGTGCCAGCAGCACCCTTGACAGGAACACTGAAGCTTTCTTT
CDR3aa: CASSTLDRNTEAFF

v_gene: TRBV7-2
d_gene: NA
j_gene: TRBJ2-7
abundance: NA
CDR3nt: TGTGCCAGCAGCTTAAACGGGGGGCCTCTCTCCTACGAGCAGTACTTC
CDR3aa: CASSLNGGPLSYEQYF